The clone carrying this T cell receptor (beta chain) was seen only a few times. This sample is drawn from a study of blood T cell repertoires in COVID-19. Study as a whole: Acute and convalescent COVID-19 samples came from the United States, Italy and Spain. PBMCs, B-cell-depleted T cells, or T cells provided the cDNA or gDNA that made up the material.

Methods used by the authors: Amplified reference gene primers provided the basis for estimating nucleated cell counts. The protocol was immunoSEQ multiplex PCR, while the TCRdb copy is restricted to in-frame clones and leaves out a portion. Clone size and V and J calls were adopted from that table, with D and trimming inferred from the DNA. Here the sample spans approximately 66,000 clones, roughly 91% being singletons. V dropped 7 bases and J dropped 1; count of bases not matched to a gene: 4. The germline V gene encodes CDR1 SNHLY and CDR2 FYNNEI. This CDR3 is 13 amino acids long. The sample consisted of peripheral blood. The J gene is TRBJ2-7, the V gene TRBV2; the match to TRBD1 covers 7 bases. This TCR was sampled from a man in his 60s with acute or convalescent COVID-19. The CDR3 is CASIADRSYEQYF. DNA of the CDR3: TGTGCCAGCATCGCGGACAGGTCCTACGAGCAGTACTTC.